Listed here is a single TCR beta chain. The sample comes from a study of CD8+ T cells in alopecia areata. The V gene's germline CDR1 is SQVTM and CDR2 ANQGSEA. The CDR3 extends over 11 amino acids. V gave up 5 bases and J gave up 6 bases, with 10 bases separating them. RNA was extracted and reverse transcribed into cDNA as the sequencing template. Data came from immunoSEQ multiplex PCR; TCRdb stores just in-frame clones and leaves some out. Of over 150,000 clones listed, roughly 60% are singletons. This receptor was obtained from a human donor with alopecia areata. The specimen was CD4+ T cells sorted from blood, collected at week 0. This chain connects TRBV29-1 to TRBJ1-1; tentative D call: TRBD1 (6 bases). The CDR3 DNA sequence: TGCAGCGTTAGAACAGGGCCTGAAGCTTTCTTT. It yields the protein CSVRTGPEAFF.